The 4 T cell receptor beta chains presented below share a single source sample, sequenced in a study of regulatory T cells in long-lasting Graves disease. Building the TCR beta libraries relied on iRepertoire HTBI primers, and CDR3 regions underwent Arm-PCR. MiXCR, run by TCRdb on the multiplex PCR reads, gives a single entry per CDR3 protein. The repertoire holds over 650,000 distinct CDR3 sequences, with about 32% as singletons. Sample time point: persistent/refractory GD, antithyroid drugs over 5 years with positive TRAb. With RNA extracted from PBMCs as input, the TCR library was made. The specimen was peripheral blood mononuclear cells (PBMCs), collected when the disease was refractory, from a patient treated with antithyroid drugs. The receptors derive from a female donor with Graves disease.

The chain carries TRBV2 and TRBJ1-1, with TRBD1 identical over 7 bases. The CDR3 runs 15 residues. V lost 7 bases to trimming and J lost 11 bases; unmatched junction nucleotides: 19. The V gene's germline CDR1 is SNHLY and CDR2 FYNNEI. For the CDR3, the DNA is TGTGCCAGCACGGTCCGGGACAGACCTCTTCTCGGGGCTTTCTTT. As protein: CASTVRDRPLLGAFF.

This clonotype was seen only a few times. The chain employs TRBV7-2 and TRBJ2-5; D not resolved. Between the trimmed V and J ends, which lost 3 bases and 2 bases, there was a span of 7 bases. The CDR3 is made up of 13 amino acids. Germline CDR1 reads SGHTA; CDR2 reads FQGNSA. The DNA for the CDR3 is TGTGCCAGCAGCTTCCATAGTCAAGAGACCCAGTACTTC. This encodes CASSFHSQETQYF. Complete variable domain (other parts from reference TRBV7-2 and TRBJ2-5): GAGVSQSPSNKVTEKGKDVELRCDPISGHTALYWYRQSLGQGLEFLIYFQGNSAPDKSGLPSDRFSAERTGGSVSTLTIQRTQQEDSAVYLCASSFHSQETQYFGPGTRLLVL.

This clonotype was seen ten or more times. The chain joins TRBV11-2 to TRBJ1-1; a possible D gene is TRBD1 (5 bases). The germline CDR1 and CDR2 sequences are SGHAT and FQNNGV. Trimming removed 4 bases at V and 0 bases at J, with 12 bases between. This CDR3 is 15 amino acids long. The CDR3 bases are TGTGCCAGCAGCTACCACCGGGACTTGAACACTGAAGCTTTCTTT. Protein: CASSYHRDLNTEAFF.

This clonotype was found a few times. CDR3 loop: CASRRDLDGTEAFF. The CDR3, as DNA: TGTGCCAGCAGGAGAGACCTGGACGGCACTGAAGCTTTCTTT. The chain links TRBV11-2 to TRBJ1-1, with unresolved D. Trimming shortened V by 6 bases and J by 4 bases, and 15 bases separated the two germline ends. The CDR3 totals 14 residues. Germline loops: CDR1 SGHAT, CDR2 FQNNGV.